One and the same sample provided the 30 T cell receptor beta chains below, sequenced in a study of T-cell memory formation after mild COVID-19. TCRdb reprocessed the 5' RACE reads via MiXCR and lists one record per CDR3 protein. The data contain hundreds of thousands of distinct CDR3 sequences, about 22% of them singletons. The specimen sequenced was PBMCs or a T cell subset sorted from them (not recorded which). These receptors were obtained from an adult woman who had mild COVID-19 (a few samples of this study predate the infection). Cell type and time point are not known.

CDR3 sequence: CASSPSLAKYEQYF. The CDR3 nucleotides are TGTGCCAGCAGCCCGTCTCTAGCGAAATACGAGCAGTACTTC. The chain combines TRBV9 with TRBJ2-7; D possibly corresponds to TRBD2 (6 bases). The CDR3 covers 14 residues. Germline loops: CDR1 SGDLS, CDR2 YYNGEE. V lost 4 bases to trimming and J lost 4 bases, with 15 bases between them.

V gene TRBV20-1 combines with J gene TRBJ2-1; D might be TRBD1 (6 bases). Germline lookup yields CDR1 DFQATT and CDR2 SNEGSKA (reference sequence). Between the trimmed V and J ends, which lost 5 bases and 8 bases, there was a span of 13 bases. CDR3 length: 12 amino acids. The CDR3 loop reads CSAVDGGDEQFF. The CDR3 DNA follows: TGCAGTGCTGTAGATGGGGGCGATGAGCAGTTCTTC.

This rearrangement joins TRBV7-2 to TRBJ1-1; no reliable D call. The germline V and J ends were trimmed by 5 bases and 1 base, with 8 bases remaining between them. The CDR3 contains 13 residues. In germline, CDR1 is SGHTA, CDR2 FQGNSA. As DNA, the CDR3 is TGTGCCAGCAGCCCGCAGTCGAACACTGAAGCTTTCTTT. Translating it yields CASSPQSNTEAFF.

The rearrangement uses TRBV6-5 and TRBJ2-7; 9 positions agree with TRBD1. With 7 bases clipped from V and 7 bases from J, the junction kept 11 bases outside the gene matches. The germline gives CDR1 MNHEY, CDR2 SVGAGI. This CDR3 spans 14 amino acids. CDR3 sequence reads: CASTSGQGAGEQYF. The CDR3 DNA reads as TGTGCCAGCACCTCGGGACAGGGAGCGGGGGAGCAGTACTTC.

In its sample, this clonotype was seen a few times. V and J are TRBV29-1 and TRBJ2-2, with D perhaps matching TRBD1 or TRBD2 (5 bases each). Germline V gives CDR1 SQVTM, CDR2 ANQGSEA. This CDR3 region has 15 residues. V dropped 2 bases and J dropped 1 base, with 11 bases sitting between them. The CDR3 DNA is TGCAGCGTTGAAACCGGGACGGGGAACACCGGGGAGCTGTTTTTT. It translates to CSVETGTGNTGELFF.

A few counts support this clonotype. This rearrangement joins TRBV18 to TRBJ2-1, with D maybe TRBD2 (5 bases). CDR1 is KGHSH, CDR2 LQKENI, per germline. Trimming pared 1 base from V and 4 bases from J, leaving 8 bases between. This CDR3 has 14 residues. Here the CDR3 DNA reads TGTGCCAGCTCACCACAAGCGGATTACAATGAGCAGTTCTTC. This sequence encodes CASSPQADYNEQFF.

The CDR3 here is CATSDPWQGEETQYF. The CDR3 DNA is TGTGCCACCAGTGACCCCTGGCAGGGGGAAGAGACCCAGTACTTC. The chain employs TRBV24-1 and TRBJ2-5; TRBD1 agrees at 7 bases. The length of the CDR3 is 15 residues. V lost 4 bases to trimming and J lost 3 bases; unmatched junction nucleotides: 7. CDR1 is KGHDR, CDR2 SFDVKD, per germline.

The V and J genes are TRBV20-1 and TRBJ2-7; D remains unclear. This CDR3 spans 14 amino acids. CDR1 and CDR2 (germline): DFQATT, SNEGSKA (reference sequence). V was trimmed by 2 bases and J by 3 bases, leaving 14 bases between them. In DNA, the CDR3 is TGCAGTGCTAGACGTCCAGCGAACCTCTACGAGCAGTACTTC. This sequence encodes CSARRPANLYEQYF.

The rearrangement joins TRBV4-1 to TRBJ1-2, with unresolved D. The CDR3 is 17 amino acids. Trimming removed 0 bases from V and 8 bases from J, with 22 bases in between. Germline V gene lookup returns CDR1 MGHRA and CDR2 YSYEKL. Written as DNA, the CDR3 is TGCGCCAGCAGCCAAGATTCAACTTTCATTCTGGGTTTGGGCTACACCTTC. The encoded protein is CASSQDSTFILGLGYTF.

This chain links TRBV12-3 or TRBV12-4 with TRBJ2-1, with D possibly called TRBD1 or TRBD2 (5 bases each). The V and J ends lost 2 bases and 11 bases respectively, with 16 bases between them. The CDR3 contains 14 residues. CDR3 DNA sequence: TGTGCCAGCAGTTTAAGAGGGACGGGTGGCAAGCAGTTCTTC. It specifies CASSLRGTGGKQFF.

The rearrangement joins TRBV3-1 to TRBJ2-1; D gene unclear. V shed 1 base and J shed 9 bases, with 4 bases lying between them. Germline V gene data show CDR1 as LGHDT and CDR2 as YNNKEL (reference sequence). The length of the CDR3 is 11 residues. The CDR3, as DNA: TGTGCCAGCAGCCAAGTCGGTGAGCAGTTCTTC. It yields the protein CASSQVGEQFF.

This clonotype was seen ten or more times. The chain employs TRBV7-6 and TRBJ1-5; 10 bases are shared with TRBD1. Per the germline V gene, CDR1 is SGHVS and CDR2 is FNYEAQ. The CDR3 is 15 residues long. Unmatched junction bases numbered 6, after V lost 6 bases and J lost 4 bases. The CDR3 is CASSLGQGVNQPQHF. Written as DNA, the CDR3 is TGTGCCAGCAGTCTCGGACAGGGGGTTAATCAGCCCCAGCATTTT.

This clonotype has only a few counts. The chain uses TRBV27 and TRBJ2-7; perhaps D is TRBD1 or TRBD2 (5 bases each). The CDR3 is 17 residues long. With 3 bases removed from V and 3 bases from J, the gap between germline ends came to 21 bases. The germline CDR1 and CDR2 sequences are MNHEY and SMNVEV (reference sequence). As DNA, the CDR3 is TGTGCCAGCAGTTTTAGCGAACTGGGACGGGGATTCTACGAGCAGTACTTC. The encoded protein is CASSFSELGRGFYEQYF.

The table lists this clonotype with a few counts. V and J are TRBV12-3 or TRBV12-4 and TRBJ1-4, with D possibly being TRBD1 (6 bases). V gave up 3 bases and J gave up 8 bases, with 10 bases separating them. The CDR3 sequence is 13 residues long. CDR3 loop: CASSFQGREKLFF. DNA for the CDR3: TGTGCCAGCAGTTTCCAGGGGAGGGAAAAACTGTTTTTT.

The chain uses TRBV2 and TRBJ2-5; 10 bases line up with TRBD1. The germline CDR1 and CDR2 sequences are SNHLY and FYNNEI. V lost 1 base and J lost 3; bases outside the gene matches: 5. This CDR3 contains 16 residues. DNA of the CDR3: TGTGCCAGCAGTGAAGTCCCCGGGACAGGGGAAGAGACCCAGTACTTC. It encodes CASSEVPGTGEETQYF.

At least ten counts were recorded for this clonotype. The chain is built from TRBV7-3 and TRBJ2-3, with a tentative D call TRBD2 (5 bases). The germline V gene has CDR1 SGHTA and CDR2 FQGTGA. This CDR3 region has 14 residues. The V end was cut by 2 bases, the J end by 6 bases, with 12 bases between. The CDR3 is CASSLGGSADTQYF. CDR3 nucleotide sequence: TGTGCCAGCAGCTTAGGCGGTAGCGCTGATACGCAGTATTTT.

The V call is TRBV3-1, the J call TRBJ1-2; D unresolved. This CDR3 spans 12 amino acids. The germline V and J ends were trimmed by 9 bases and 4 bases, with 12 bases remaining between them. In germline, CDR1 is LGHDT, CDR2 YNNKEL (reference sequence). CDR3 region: CARTGSTYGYTF. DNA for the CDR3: TGTGCCAGGACCGGGTCCACCTATGGCTACACCTTC. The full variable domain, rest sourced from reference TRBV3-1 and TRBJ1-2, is DTAVSQTPKYLVTQMGNDKSIKCEQNLGHDTMYWYKQDSKKFLKIMFSYNNKELIINETVPNRFSPKSPDKAHLNLHINSLELGDSAVYFCARTGSTYGYTFGSGTRLTVV.

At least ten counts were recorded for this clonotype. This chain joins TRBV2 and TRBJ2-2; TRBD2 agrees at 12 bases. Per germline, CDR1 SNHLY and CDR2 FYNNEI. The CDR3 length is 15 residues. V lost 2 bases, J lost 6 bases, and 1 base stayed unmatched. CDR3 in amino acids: CASSELAGGPGELFF. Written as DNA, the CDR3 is TGTGCCAGCAGTGAACTAGCGGGAGGGCCCGGGGAGCTGTTTTTT.

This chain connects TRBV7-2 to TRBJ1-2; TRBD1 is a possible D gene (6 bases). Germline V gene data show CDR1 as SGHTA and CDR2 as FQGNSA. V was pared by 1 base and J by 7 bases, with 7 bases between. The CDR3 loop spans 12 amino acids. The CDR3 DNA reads TGTGCCAGCAGCTTAGAGGGGGGTGGCTACACCTTC. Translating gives CASSLEGGGYTF.

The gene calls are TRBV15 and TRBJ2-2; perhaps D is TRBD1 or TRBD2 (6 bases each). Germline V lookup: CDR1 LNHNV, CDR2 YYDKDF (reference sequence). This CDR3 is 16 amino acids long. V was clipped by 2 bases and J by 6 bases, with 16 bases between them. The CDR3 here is CATSRPLLGGAGELFF. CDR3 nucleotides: TGTGCCACCAGCAGACCCCTATTGGGGGGCGCCGGGGAGCTGTTTTTT.

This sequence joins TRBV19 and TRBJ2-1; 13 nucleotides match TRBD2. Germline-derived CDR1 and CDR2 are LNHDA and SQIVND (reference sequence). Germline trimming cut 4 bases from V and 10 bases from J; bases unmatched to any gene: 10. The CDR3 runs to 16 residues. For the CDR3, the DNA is TGTGCCAGTAGTACGGAAACTGGACTAGCGGGAGAAGAGCAGTTCTTC. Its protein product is CASSTETGLAGEEQFF.

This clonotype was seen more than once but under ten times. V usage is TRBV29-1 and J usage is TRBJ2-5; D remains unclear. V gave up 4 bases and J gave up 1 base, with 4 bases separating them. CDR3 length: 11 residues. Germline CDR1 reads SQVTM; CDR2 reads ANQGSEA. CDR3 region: CSVGSQETQYF. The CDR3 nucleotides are TGCAGCGTTGGGTCCCAAGAGACCCAGTACTTC.

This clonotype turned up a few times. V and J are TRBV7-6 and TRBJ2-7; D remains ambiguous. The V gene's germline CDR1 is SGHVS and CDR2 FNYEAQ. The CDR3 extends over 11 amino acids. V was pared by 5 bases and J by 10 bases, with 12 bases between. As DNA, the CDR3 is TGTGCCAGCAGCCCCGACGAAATCCAGTACTTC. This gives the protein CASSPDEIQYF.

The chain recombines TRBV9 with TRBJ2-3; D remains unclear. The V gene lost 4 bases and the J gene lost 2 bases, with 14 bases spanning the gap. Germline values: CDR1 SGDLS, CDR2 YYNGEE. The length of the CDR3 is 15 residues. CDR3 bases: TGTGCCAGCAGCCCCCGACACCTAGTCACAGATACGCAGTATTTT. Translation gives CASSPRHLVTDTQYF.

The CDR3 DNA is TGTGCCATCAGTGAGAGACAGGGGGCGAACACTGAAGCTTTCTTT. It encodes CAISERQGANTEAFF. This rearrangement joins TRBV10-3 to TRBJ1-1, with TRBD1 matching over 10 bases. Looked up from germline, CDR1 is ENHRY and CDR2 is SYGVKD. Losses at the gene ends were 2 bases for V and 1 base for J; bases not matched to a gene: 1. CDR3 length: 15 amino acids.

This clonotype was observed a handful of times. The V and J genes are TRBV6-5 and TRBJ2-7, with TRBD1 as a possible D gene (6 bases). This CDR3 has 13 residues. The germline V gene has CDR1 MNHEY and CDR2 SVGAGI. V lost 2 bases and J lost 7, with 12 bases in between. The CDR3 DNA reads TGTGCCAGCAGTTACGGGGGCGCGGGTGAGCAGTACTTC. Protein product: CASSYGGAGEQYF.

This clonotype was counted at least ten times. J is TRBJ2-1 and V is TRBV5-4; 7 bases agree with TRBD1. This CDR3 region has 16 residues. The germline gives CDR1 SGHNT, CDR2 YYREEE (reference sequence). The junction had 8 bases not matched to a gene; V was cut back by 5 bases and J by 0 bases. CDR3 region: CASRHRDRLSYNEQFF. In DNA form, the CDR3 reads TGTGCCAGCAGACACCGGGACAGACTCTCCTACAATGAGCAGTTCTTC.

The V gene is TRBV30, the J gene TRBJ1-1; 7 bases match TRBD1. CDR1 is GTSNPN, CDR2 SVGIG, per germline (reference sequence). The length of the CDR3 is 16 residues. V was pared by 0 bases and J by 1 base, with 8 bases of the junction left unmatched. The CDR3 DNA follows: TGTGCCTGGAGTGTCCGGGACAGACATCCGAACACTGAAGCTTTCTTT. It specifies CAWSVRDRHPNTEAFF.

CDR3 nucleotide sequence: TGTGCCAGCAGTTTTGATAGTGGGGGTAAGACCCAGTACTTC. Translating it yields CASSFDSGGKTQYF. The rearrangement joins TRBV12-3 or TRBV12-4 to TRBJ2-5; TRBD1 or TRBD2 may be the D gene (5 bases each). Trimming cost V 3 bases and J 6 bases, with 14 bases left between them. The CDR3 spans 14 residues.

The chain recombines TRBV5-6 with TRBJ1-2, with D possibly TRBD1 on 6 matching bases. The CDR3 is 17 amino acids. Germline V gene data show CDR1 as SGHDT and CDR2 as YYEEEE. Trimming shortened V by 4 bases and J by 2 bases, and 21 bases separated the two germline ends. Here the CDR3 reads CASSPPTQGPGNYGYTF. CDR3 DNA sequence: TGTGCCAGCAGCCCCCCTACACAGGGTCCTGGGAACTATGGCTACACCTTC.